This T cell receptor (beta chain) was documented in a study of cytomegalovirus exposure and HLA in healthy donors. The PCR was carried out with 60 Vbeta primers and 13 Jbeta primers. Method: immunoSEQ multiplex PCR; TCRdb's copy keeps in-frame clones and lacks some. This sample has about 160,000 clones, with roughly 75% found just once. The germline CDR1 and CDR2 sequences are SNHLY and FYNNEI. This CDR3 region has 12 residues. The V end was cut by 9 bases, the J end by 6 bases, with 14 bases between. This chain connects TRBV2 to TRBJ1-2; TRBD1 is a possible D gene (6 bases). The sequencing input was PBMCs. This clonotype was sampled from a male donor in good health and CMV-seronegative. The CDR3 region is CARDEGVHGYTF. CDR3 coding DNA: TGTGCCAGAGATGAGGGGGTTCATGGCTACACCTTC.